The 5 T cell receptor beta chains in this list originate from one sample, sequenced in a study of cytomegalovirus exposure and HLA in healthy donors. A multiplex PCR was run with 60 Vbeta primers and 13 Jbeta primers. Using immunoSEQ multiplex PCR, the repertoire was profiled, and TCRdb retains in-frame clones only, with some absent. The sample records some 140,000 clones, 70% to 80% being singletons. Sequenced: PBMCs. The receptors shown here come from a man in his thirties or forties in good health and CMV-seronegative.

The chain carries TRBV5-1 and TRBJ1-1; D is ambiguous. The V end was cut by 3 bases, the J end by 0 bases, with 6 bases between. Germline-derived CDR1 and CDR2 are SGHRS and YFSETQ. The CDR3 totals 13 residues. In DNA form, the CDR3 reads TGCGCCAGCAGCTCTACCATGAACACTGAAGCTTTCTTT. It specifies CASSSTMNTEAFF. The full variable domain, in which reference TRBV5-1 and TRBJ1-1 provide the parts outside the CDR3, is KAGVTQTPRYLIKTRGQQVTLSCSPISGHRSVSWYQQTPGQGLQFLFEYFSETQRNKGNFPGRFSGRQFSNSRSEMNVSTLELGDSALYLCASSSTMNTEAFFGQGTRLTVV.

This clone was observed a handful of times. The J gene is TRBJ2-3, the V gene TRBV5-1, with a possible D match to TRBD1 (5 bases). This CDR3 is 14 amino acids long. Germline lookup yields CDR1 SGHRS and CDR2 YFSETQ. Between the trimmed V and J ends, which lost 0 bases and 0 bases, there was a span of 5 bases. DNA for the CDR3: TGCGCCAGCAGCTTGGGGGGCAGCACAGATACGCAGTATTTT. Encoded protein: CASSLGGSTDTQYF.

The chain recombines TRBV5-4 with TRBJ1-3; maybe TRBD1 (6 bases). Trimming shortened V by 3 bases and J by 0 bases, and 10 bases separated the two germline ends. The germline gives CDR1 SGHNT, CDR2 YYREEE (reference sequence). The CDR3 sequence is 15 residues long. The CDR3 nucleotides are TGTGCCAGCAGCTCGGACAGCCGCTCTGGAAACACCATATATTTT. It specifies CASSSDSRSGNTIYF.

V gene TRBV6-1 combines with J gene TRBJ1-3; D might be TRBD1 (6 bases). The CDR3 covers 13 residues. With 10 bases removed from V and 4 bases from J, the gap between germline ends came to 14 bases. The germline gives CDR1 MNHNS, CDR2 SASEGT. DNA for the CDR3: TGTGCCACCCGGACAGACCTCGGAAACACCATATATTTT. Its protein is CATRTDLGNTIYF.

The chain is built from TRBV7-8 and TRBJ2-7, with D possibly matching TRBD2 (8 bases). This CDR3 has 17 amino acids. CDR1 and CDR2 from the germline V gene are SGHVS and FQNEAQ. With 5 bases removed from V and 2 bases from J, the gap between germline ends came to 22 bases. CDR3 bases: TGTGCCAGCAGCCCAACGCGGGGGGACAGAGGTGCCTACGAGCAGTACTTC. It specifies CASSPTRGDRGAYEQYF.